The 32 T cell receptor beta chains below come from one sample, sequenced in a study of blood T cell repertoires in COVID-19. Sequencing used immunoSEQ multiplex PCR; TCRdb keeps in-frame clones, though not all of them. The data contain some 300,000 clones, 90% of them seen just once; the ten biggest clones take up more than 0.85%. Sequenced material: peripheral blood. The receptors derive from a woman aged 40 to 50 with COVID-19, enrolled during active disease.

The CDR3, as DNA: TGCACCAGCAGCCATAGGACAGGGCCTTTTGAGCAGCCCCAGCATTTT. As protein: CTSSHRTGPFEQPQHF. The chain recombines TRBV1 with TRBJ1-5; TRBD1, the table's D call, was not compared with the DNA. TRBV1 has pseudogene status. The CDR3 sequence is 16 residues long.

V gene TRBV28 combines with J gene TRBJ2-1; perhaps TRBD2 as D (6 bases). CDR1 is MDHEN and CDR2 is SYDVKM in the germline V gene. The CDR3 totals 16 residues. Trimming left V 8 bases short and J 0 bases short, with 17 bases between. The CDR3 protein is CASLPGGIGSYNEQFF. The CDR3 DNA sequence: TGTGCCAGCCTCCCCGGAGGGATTGGCTCCTACAATGAGCAGTTCTTC.

This chain connects TRBV5-1 to TRBJ2-2; D is unresolved. The CDR3 sequence is 13 residues long. V lost 1 base and J lost 7, with 8 bases in between. Germline loops: CDR1 SGHRS, CDR2 YFSETQ. This CDR3 is CASSLLTGGELFF. The CDR3 DNA follows: TGCGCCAGCAGCTTGCTAACGGGCGGGGAGCTGTTTTTT.

The count of this clone is one. V and J are TRBV5-1 and TRBJ2-2; 11 positions match TRBD1. Unmatched junction bases numbered 4, after V lost 4 bases and J lost 2 bases. CDR3 size: 16 residues. The germline gives CDR1 SGHRS, CDR2 YFSETQ. The CDR3 DNA reads as TGCGCCAGCAGCCCGGGACAGGGGGGTAACACCGGGGAGCTGTTTTTT. Its protein is CASSPGQGGNTGELFF.

The chain joins TRBV4-1 to TRBJ1-2; D remains ambiguous. V shed 0 bases and J shed 4 bases, with 9 bases lying between them. Germline values: CDR1 MGHRA, CDR2 YSYEKL. The CDR3 sequence is 14 residues long. The CDR3 bases are TGCGCCAGCAGCCAAGAGTTGCGTGTCTATGGCTACACCTTC. It translates to CASSQELRVYGYTF.

The chain links TRBV6-6 to TRBJ1-4, with TRBD1 matching over 7 bases. V dropped 1 base and J dropped 7; count of bases not matched to a gene: 0. CDR3 size: 13 residues. Germline CDR1 is MNHNY and CDR2 is SVGAGI (reference sequence). Here the CDR3 DNA reads TGTGCCAGCAGTTACTACAGGGGTGAAAAACTGTTTTTT. Its protein is CASSYYRGEKLFF.

The chain employs TRBV6-5 and TRBJ2-1; 8 bases agree with TRBD1. V lost 4 bases, J lost 7 bases, and 12 bases stayed unmatched. Germline values: CDR1 MNHEY, CDR2 SVGAGI. The CDR3 runs 16 residues. DNA for the CDR3: TGTGCCAGCAGTTCTTCCGGGACAGGCCCCCCAAATGAGCAGTTCTTC. Translated: CASSSSGTGPPNEQFF.

The chain recombines TRBV7-3 with TRBJ2-5; 8 bases fit TRBD1. The trim removed 3 bases at V and 2 bases at J, leaving 5 bases unmatched. There are 15 residues in the CDR3. Germline V gene data show CDR1 as SGHTA and CDR2 as FQGTGA. This CDR3 reads CASSLGQAVQETQYF. For the CDR3, the DNA is TGTGCCAGCAGCTTGGGACAGGCCGTACAAGAGACCCAGTACTTC.

This chain joins TRBV6-5 and TRBJ2-5; possibly TRBD1 for D (5 bases). The germline gives CDR1 MNHEY, CDR2 SVGAGI. V was trimmed by 8 bases and J by 2 bases, leaving 12 bases between them. The CDR3 consists of 13 residues. In nucleotides, the CDR3 is TGTGCCAGCGCGTGGACAAGACAAGAGACCCAGTACTTC. It is translated as CASAWTRQETQYF.

The chain links TRBV7-3 to TRBJ2-3; 10 nucleotides align to TRBD2. This CDR3 region has 17 residues. V lost 2 bases and J lost 2; bases outside the gene matches: 7. The germline gives CDR1 SGHTA, CDR2 FQGTGA. The CDR3 DNA is TGTGCCAGCAGCTTATTCTCTAGCGGGGGAGTCACAGATACGCAGTATTTT. This gives the protein CASSLFSSGGVTDTQYF.

V gene TRBV2 combines with J gene TRBJ1-1; 7 bases agree with TRBD1. The germline gives CDR1 SNHLY, CDR2 FYNNEI. The CDR3 loop spans 13 amino acids. The junction had 5 bases not matched to a gene; V was cut back by 10 bases and J by 0 bases. CDR3 sequence (DNA): TGTGCCACCGAGGGGGCGATGAACACTGAAGCTTTCTTT. It is translated as CATEGAMNTEAFF.

In this sample, this clone turned up a few times. DNA of the CDR3: TGTGCCAGCAGCCAGGGTGACAGGGCGGCTGGAAACACCATATATTTT. It codes for CASSQGDRAAGNTIYF. The chain employs TRBV14 and TRBJ1-3; 7 bases match TRBD1. V dropped 3 bases and J dropped 2; count of bases not matched to a gene: 7. This CDR3 has 16 residues. CDR1 is SGHDN, CDR2 FVKESK, per germline.

V usage is TRBV3-1 (or the pseudogene TRBV3-2) and J usage is TRBJ1-1; D gene uncertain. The CDR3 sequence is 11 residues long. Germline V gene lookup returns CDR1 LGHDT and CDR2 YNNKEL (reference sequence). V was pared by 6 bases and J by 1 base, with 3 bases between. The CDR3 DNA is TGTGCCAGCAGTCGGAACACTGAAGCTTTCTTT. Encoded protein: CASSRNTEAFF.

This chain joins TRBV6-1 and TRBJ1-1; D possibly corresponds to TRBD1 (6 bases). The CDR3 has 12 amino acids. V lost 5 bases, J lost 5 bases, and 9 bases lay in between. The V gene's germline CDR1 is MNHNS and CDR2 SASEGT. CDR3 region: CASSPGATEAFF. CDR3 bases: TGTGCCAGCAGTCCAGGGGCTACTGAAGCTTTCTTT.

CDR3 protein: CASSPGTSGVYEQYF. For the CDR3, the DNA is TGTGCCAGCTCACCGGGGACTAGCGGGGTTTACGAGCAGTACTTC. The chain couples TRBV18 to TRBJ2-7; 13 bases align to TRBD2. Trimming cost V 3 bases and J 4 bases; bases outside gene matches: 3. This CDR3 comprises 15 residues. Looked up from germline, CDR1 is KGHSH and CDR2 is LQKENI.

The chain carries TRBV20-1 and TRBJ2-1; D gene unclear. The CDR3 loop spans 11 amino acids. Germline-derived CDR1 and CDR2 are DFQATT and SNEGSKA (reference sequence). The ends were cut back, 3 bases at V and 12 bases at J, with 12 bases in the middle. The CDR3 reads CSARYSTPQFF. The CDR3, as DNA: TGCAGTGCTAGGTATAGCACTCCGCAGTTCTTC.

The chain recombines TRBV3-1 (or the pseudogene TRBV3-2) with TRBJ2-3; perhaps TRBD2 as D (6 bases). This CDR3 contains 15 residues. V was pared by 3 bases and J by 3 bases, with 13 bases between. Germline CDR1 LGHDT, CDR2 YNNKEL (reference sequence). The CDR3 nucleotides read TGTGCCAGCAGCCACGCGGGACGGGGGACAGATACGCAGTATTTT. This gives the protein CASSHAGRGTDTQYF.

V gene TRBV25-1 combines with J gene TRBJ1-1; TRBD1 matches 10 bases. The junction had 5 bases not matched to a gene; V was cut back by 6 bases and J by 4 bases. CDR1 is MGHDK and CDR2 is SYGVNS in the germline V gene. The length of the CDR3 is 14 residues. For the CDR3, the DNA is TGTGCCAGCAGGGGGACAGGGGTCGGCACTGAAGCTTTCTTT. Its translation is CASRGTGVGTEAFF.

This clone occurred once. The chain recombines TRBV28 with TRBJ2-7; D ambiguous. The CDR3 has 12 residues. Germline assignment: CDR1 MDHEN and CDR2 SYDVKM. V was pared by 7 bases and J by 1 base, with 8 bases between. The CDR3 DNA follows: TGTGCCAGCACTTGGAGTTCCTACGAGCAGTACTTC. It is translated as CASTWSSYEQYF.

The chain has TRBV13 and TRBJ2-1; TRBD2 matches at 10 bases. The CDR3 sequence is 16 residues long. Germline V lookup: CDR1 PRHDT, CDR2 FYEKMQ (reference sequence). J gave up 8 bases and V 5 bases, and 12 bases lay outside the gene matches. The CDR3 sequence: CASSETGTSVWDEQFF. The CDR3 nucleotides read TGTGCCAGCAGCGAGACGGGGACTAGCGTTTGGGATGAGCAGTTCTTC.

The chain is built from TRBV7-2 and TRBJ1-5; D gene ambiguous. Trimming left V 5 bases short and J 7 bases short, with 18 bases between. The germline V gene has CDR1 SGHTA and CDR2 FQGNSA. CDR3 size: 15 residues. The CDR3 loop reads CASSPGGTGSQPQHF. Here the CDR3 DNA reads TGTGCCAGCAGCCCTGGAGGCACCGGCAGCCAGCCCCAGCATTTT.

The chain couples TRBV28 to TRBJ1-1; 10 positions agree with TRBD1. Germline assignment: CDR1 MDHEN and CDR2 SYDVKM. The CDR3 runs 15 residues. With V trimmed by 6 bases and J by 6 bases, 10 bases remained unmatched. The CDR3 DNA reads TGTGCCAGCAGCTTTTACGGGACAGGGGTGGCTGAAGCTTTCTTT. Its protein is CASSFYGTGVAEAFF. The complete variable domain, with remaining parts taken from reference TRBV28 and TRBJ1-1, reads DVKVTQSSRYLVKRTGEKVFLECVQDMDHENMFWYRQDPGLGLRLIYFSYDVKMKEKGDIPEGYSVSREKKERFSLILESASTNQTSMYLCASSFYGTGVAEAFFGQGTRLTVV.

J is TRBJ2-2 and V is TRBV27, with 9 nucleotides matching TRBD1. V was clipped by 7 bases and J by 4 bases; unmatched bases: 10. The CDR3 is 16 amino acids. Germline CDR1 and CDR2: MNHEY and SMNVEV (reference sequence). CDR3 DNA sequence: TGTGCCAGCATTGGGACAGGGACTGGGAGCACCGGGGAGCTGTTTTTT. Its translation is CASIGTGTGSTGELFF.

The gene calls are TRBV15 and TRBJ1-2; D uncertain. The CDR3 contains 15 residues. Trimming removed 0 bases from V and 8 bases from J, with 16 bases in between. Germline V lookup: CDR1 LNHNV, CDR2 YYDKDF (reference sequence). For the CDR3, the DNA is TGTGCCACCAGCAGAGATCGGGGAAGGGAAAGGGGCTACACCTTC. Translating gives CATSRDRGRERGYTF.

The CDR3 spells CASSEAGQGFTEAFF. DNA for the CDR3: TGTGCCAGCAGTGAAGCTGGACAGGGGTTTACTGAAGCTTTCTTT. The chain links TRBV6-1 to TRBJ1-1; 9 bases are a match to TRBD1. After removal of 0 bases from V and 5 bases from J, the junction contained 4 bases not matched to a gene. The CDR3 is made up of 15 amino acids. The V gene's germline CDR1 is MNHNS and CDR2 SASEGT.

The V gene is TRBV28, the J gene TRBJ1-2; 7 positions agree with TRBD1. CDR3 length: 13 residues. Unmatched junction bases numbered 9, after V lost 6 bases and J lost 8 bases. Germline assignment: CDR1 MDHEN and CDR2 SYDVKM. CDR3 DNA sequence: TGTGCCAGCAGGCAAACAGGGGTCCGGGGCTACACCTTC. This encodes CASRQTGVRGYTF.

This clone was counted once. This rearrangement joins TRBV5-1 to TRBJ1-5; 11 bases line up with TRBD1. V was pared by 4 bases and J by 1 base, with 10 bases of the junction left unmatched. Germline V lookup: CDR1 SGHRS, CDR2 YFSETQ. This CDR3 has 18 residues. The CDR3 DNA follows: TGCGCCAGCAGCCCAGGGACAGGGGGATTGAGGAGCAATCAGCCCCAGCATTTT. Its translation is CASSPGTGGLRSNQPQHF.

V usage is TRBV10-1 and J usage is TRBJ1-6; D not certain. The CDR3 totals 18 residues. CDR1 and CDR2 from the germline V gene are WNHNN and SYGVQD (reference sequence). V lost 0 bases and J 2 bases, leaving 14 bases between the germline ends. As DNA, the CDR3 is TGCGCCAGCAGTGAGTCTTCGAGGGAGCGGGCCTATAATTCACCCCTCCACTTT. This sequence encodes CASSESSRERAYNSPLHF.

The rearrangement joins TRBV19 to TRBJ1-2, with TRBD1 matching 9 bases. Losses at the gene ends were 6 bases for V and 6 bases for J; bases not matched to a gene: 5. Germline-derived CDR1 and CDR2 are LNHDA and SQIVND (reference sequence). The CDR3 runs 13 residues. The CDR3, as DNA: TGTGCCAGTAGACGACAGGGGGAGGATGGCTACACCTTC. Translated, it gives CASRRQGEDGYTF. Using reference TRBV19 and TRBJ1-2 for the parts outside the CDR3, the full variable domain is DGGITQSPKYLFRKEGQNVTLSCEQNLNHDAMYWYRQDPGQGLRLIYYSQIVNDFQKGDIAEGYSVSREKKESFPLTVTSAQKNPTAFYLCASRRQGEDGYTFGSGTRLTVV.

As concerns this clone: The sample has other DNA sequences that encode this CDR3 too. The chain links TRBV7-9 to TRBJ2-2, with a possible D match to TRBD2 (5 bases). V lost 3 bases and J 0 bases, leaving 8 bases between the germline ends. The CDR3 is made up of 15 amino acids. Germline values: CDR1 SEHNR, CDR2 FQNEAQ (reference sequence). CDR3 sequence reads: CASSLAGANTGELFF. The CDR3 region has the DNA TGTGCCAGCAGCTTGGCCGGGGCGAACACCGGGGAGCTGTTTTTT.

The chain has TRBV9 and TRBJ2-7; no reliable D call. Looked up from germline, CDR1 is SGDLS and CDR2 is YYNGEE. V lost 0 bases, J lost 5 bases, and 9 bases lay in between. This CDR3 region has 13 residues. The CDR3 reads CASSVGLGDEQYF. CDR3 in DNA: TGTGCCAGCAGCGTAGGTCTAGGAGACGAGCAGTACTTC.

The chain combines TRBV5-1 with TRBJ1-5, with a tentative D call TRBD1 (5 bases). Germline CDR1 reads SGHRS; CDR2 reads YFSETQ. The CDR3 totals 14 residues. Between the trimmed V and J ends, which lost 4 bases and 5 bases, there was a span of 13 bases. The CDR3 DNA follows: TGCGCCAGCAGCCTTGTGGGGGGAGATCAGCCCCAGCATTTT. It codes for CASSLVGGDQPQHF.